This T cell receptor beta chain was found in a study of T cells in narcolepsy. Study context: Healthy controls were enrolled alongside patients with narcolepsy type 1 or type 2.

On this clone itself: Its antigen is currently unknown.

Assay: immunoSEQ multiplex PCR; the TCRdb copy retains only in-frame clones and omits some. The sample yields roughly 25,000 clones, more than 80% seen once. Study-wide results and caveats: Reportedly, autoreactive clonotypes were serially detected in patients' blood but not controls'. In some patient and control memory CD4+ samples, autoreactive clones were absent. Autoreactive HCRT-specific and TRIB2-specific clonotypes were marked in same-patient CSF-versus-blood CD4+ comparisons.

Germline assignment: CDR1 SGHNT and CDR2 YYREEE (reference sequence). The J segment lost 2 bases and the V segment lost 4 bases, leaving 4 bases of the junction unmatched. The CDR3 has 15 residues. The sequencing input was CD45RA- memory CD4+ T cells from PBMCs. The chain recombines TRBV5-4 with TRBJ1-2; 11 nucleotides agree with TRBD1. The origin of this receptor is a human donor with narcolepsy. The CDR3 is CASSPGTGGNYGYTF. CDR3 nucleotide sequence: TGTGCCAGCAGCCCAGGGACAGGGGGGAACTATGGCTACACCTTC.